The rows below give T cell receptor beta chains drawn from one sample of a study of cytomegalovirus exposure and HLA in healthy donors. Measured with immunoSEQ multiplex PCR; TCRdb has only the in-frame clones, and not every one. Of about 220,000 clones listed, 60% to 80% are singletons. Sequenced: PBMCs. All receptors derive from a male donor in good health and CMV-seronegative. CDR3s include the opening cysteine and the closing phenylalanine or tryptophan. Each record gives: V gene, clone size, D gene, J gene, CDR3 protein, CDR3 DNA. A D gene is named only where the DNA matches it firmly. Some rows mark clone size as missing; the rest say once, few, many or name a class of expanded clone.

TRBV7-3	once	.	TRBJ2-3	CASSGTGRDPSTDTQYF	TGTGCCAGCAGCGGGACTGGGCGGGATCCTAGCACAGATACGCAGTATTTT
TRBV21-1	.	.	TRBJ2-5	CASSPPRDQRGVQETQYF	TGTGCCAGCAGCCCACCGAGGGACCAGCGGGGGGTCCAAGAGACCCAGTACTTC
TRBV5-6	.	TRBD1	TRBJ1-2	CASSPRGRGYGYTF	TGTGCCAGCAGCCCCAGGGGGCGCGGCTATGGCTACACCTTC
TRBV5-1	.	TRBD2	TRBJ2-7	CASSRGSSNEQYF	TGCGCCAGCAGCCGCGGGAGTAGCAACGAGCAGTACTTC
TRBV28	.	TRBD2	TRBJ2-7	CASSFRGVGRNYEQYF	TGTGCCAGCAGTTTCCGGGGAGTCGGGAGGAATTACGAGCAGTACTTC
TRBV6-1	.	.	TRBJ2-7	CASGRAIGEQYF	TGTGCCAGCGGCAGGGCTATAGGCGAGCAGTACTTC
TRBV13	.	TRBD1	TRBJ1-2	CASSLGQGNYGYTF	TGTGCCAGCAGCTTAGGACAGGGGAACTATGGCTACACCTTC
TRBV6-5	.	.	TRBJ2-7	CASSPTVEGEQYF	TGTGCCAGCAGCCCTACAGTGGAGGGCGAGCAGTACTTC
TRBV5-1	.	TRBD1	TRBJ2-4	CASSDIQGGNIQYF	TGCGCCAGCAGCGATATACAGGGGGGAAACATTCAGTACTTC
TRBV5-1	.	TRBD1	TRBJ1-4	CASSLVGRGDEKLFF	TGCGCCAGCAGCTTGGTAGGCAGGGGGGATGAAAAACTGTTTTTT
TRBV4-1	.	.	TRBJ1-5	CASSPEGGLKPQHF	TGCGCCAGCAGCCCCGAGGGGGGGTTGAAGCCCCAGCATTTT
TRBV6-6	.	.	TRBJ2-2	CASSYARVSSTGELFF	TGTGCCAGCAGTTACGCCAGGGTATCGAGCACCGGGGAGCTGTTTTTT
TRBV19	.	TRBD2	TRBJ2-1	CASSLLAGANNEQFF	TGTGCCAGTAGTCTCCTAGCGGGGGCCAACAATGAGCAGTTCTTC
TRBV28	.	.	TRBJ1-2	CASSSQTANFNNYGYTF	TGTGCCAGCAGTTCACAAACAGCTAATTTTAATAACTATGGCTACACCTTC
TRBV25-1	.	.	TRBJ1-3	CASSDGVPGNAIYF	TGTGCCAGCAGTGATGGGGTACCGGGAAACGCCATATATTTT
TRBV5-1	.	TRBD2	TRBJ2-1	CASSLVTSGNEQFF	TGCGCCAGCAGCTTGGTGACTAGCGGCAATGAGCAGTTCTTC
TRBV2	.	TRBD1	TRBJ2-1	CAGRQGTYNEQFF	TGTGCCGGCCGACAGGGGACCTACAATGAGCAGTTCTTC
TRBV10-3	once	.	TRBJ1-1	CAISSEVTEAFF	TGTGCCATCAGCTCGGAGGTAACTGAAGCTTTCTTT
TRBV4-3	.	TRBD1	TRBJ1-1	CASSQAGTGATEAFF	TGCGCCAGCAGCCAGGCGGGGACAGGCGCCACTGAAGCTTTCTTT
TRBV19	.	.	TRBJ2-5	CASSSRDNPYF	TGTGCCAGTAGTAGCCGGGACAACCCGTACTTC
TRBV14	.	.	TRBJ2-5	CASSQEQGYEETQYF	TGTGCCAGCAGCCAAGAACAGGGTTACGAAGAGACCCAGTACTTC
TRBV7-8	.	TRBD1	TRBJ1-6	CASSSRDRNSPLHF	TGTGCCAGCAGCTCCCGGGACAGAAATTCACCCCTCCACTTT